The present entry profiles one T cell receptor beta chain with its context. The antigen is not known. Germline CDR1 SGHTA, CDR2 FQGNSA. Trimming at V came to 1 base and at J to 8 bases, leaving 6 bases not matched to a gene. This CDR3 contains 15 residues. The data were taken from a study of T cell responses to AZD1222 COVID-19 vaccine. Study observations and caveats: Two AZD1222 doses significantly raised spike-specific TCR breadth and depth over controls. Unmutated variant regions are reportedly the target of nearly half of TCRs that are spike-specific.

The protocol was immunoSEQ multiplex PCR, while the TCRdb copy is restricted to in-frame clones and leaves out a portion. Here the sample spans about 190,000 clones, roughly 93% being singletons. The chain has TRBV7-2 and TRBJ1-2; 11 bases match TRBD1. The sequenced sample was peripheral blood, obtained on day 0 of AZD1222 vaccination. The TCR comes from an adult in good health. The DNA for the CDR3 is TGTGCCAGCAGCTTAGACGGACAGGGGGCGAAGGGCTACACCTTC. It is translated as CASSLDGQGAKGYTF.